Shown below are 8 T cell receptor beta chains from a single sample sequenced in a study of blood T cell repertoires in COVID-19. Assay used: immunoSEQ multiplex PCR; TCRdb lists only in-frame clones, some missing. This sample carries under 150,000 clones, approximately 84% of them seen once, and the ten largest clones take around 8.5%. Sequenced: peripheral blood. These receptors were obtained from a middle-aged woman with acute or convalescent COVID-19.

V usage is TRBV3-1 (or the pseudogene TRBV3-2) and J usage is TRBJ2-4; 8 positions match TRBD1. The germline V gene encodes CDR1 LGHDT and CDR2 YNNKEL (reference sequence). This CDR3 contains 18 residues. Trimming took 1 base from V and 0 from J; bases not matched to a gene: 8. As DNA, the CDR3 is TGTGCCAGCAGCCAAGGGCAGGCAGGGGGCCTAGCCAAAAACATTCAGTACTTC. The encoded protein is CASSQGQAGGLAKNIQYF.

Only one count was recorded for this clone. The chain employs TRBV30 and TRBJ1-5; no reliable D call. The germline CDR1 and CDR2 sequences are GTSNPN and SVGIG (reference sequence). V was cut by 0 bases and J by 7 bases, with 10 bases left in between. The length of the CDR3 is 13 residues. The CDR3 DNA sequence: TGTGCCTGGAGTGTACAAAGTTACCAGCCCCAGCATTTT. Translation gives CAWSVQSYQPQHF. The entire variable domain, with the rest obtained from reference TRBV30 and TRBJ1-5, is as follows: SQTIHQWPATLVQPVGSPLSLECTVEGTSNPNLYWYRQAAGRGLQLLFYSVGIGQISSEVPQNLSASRPQDRQFILSSKKLLLSDSGFYLCAWSVQSYQPQHFGDGTRLSIL.

This chain joins TRBV20-1 and TRBJ2-1, with a possible D match to TRBD2 (5 bases). V shed 7 bases and J shed 8 bases, with 12 bases lying between them. Germline CDR1 reads DFQATT; CDR2 reads SNEGSKA (reference sequence). The CDR3 is 11 residues long. The CDR3 sequence is CSVGERDEQFF. CDR3 bases: TGCAGTGTCGGGGAGAGGGATGAGCAGTTCTTC.

This clone has just one count. The rearrangement joins TRBV4-1 to TRBJ1-2, with D possibly matching TRBD1 (6 bases). Trimming took off 3 bases at V and 8 bases at J, with 10 bases between the two ends. Germline V gives CDR1 MGHRA, CDR2 YSYEKL. The CDR3 is 12 residues long. DNA of the CDR3: TGCGCCAGCAGCCAGGGGGCGCGCGGCTACACCTTC. Translating it yields CASSQGARGYTF.

The chain links TRBV6-6 to TRBJ1-6; D unresolved. Germline V gene sequence: CDR1 MNHNY, CDR2 SVGAGI (reference sequence). Trimming left V 5 bases short and J 6 bases short, with 8 bases between. This CDR3 has 13 residues. CDR3 DNA sequence: TGTGCCAGCAGTACACAGATTAATTCACCCCTCCACTTT. Translation gives CASSTQINSPLHF.

The rearrangement uses TRBV7-2 and TRBJ1-2, with 9 bases lining up with TRBD1. Germline V gene lookup returns CDR1 SGHTA and CDR2 FQGNSA. V lost 5 bases and J lost 6; bases outside the gene matches: 10. This CDR3 has 15 amino acids. In DNA form, the CDR3 reads TGTGCCAGCAGCACACGGACAGGGGCAGTCAATGGCTACACCTTC. Amino acids: CASSTRTGAVNGYTF.

This rearrangement joins TRBV30 to TRBJ1-2, with a weak D call TRBD1 (5 bases). CDR1 is GTSNPN, CDR2 SVGIG, per germline (reference sequence). The V gene lost 4 bases and the J gene lost 4 bases, with 19 bases spanning the gap. The CDR3 contains 15 residues. The DNA for the CDR3 is TGTGCCTGGAATCCTCCAGGGCGCACGATCTATGGCTACACCTTC. This sequence encodes CAWNPPGRTIYGYTF. The full variable domain, rest sourced from reference TRBV30 and TRBJ1-2, is SQTIHQWPATLVQPVGSPLSLECTVEGTSNPNLYWYRQAAGRGLQLLFYSVGIGQISSEVPQNLSASRPQDRQFILSSKKLLLSDSGFYLCAWNPPGRTIYGYTFGSGTRLTVV.

This chain connects TRBV3-1 (or the pseudogene TRBV3-2) to TRBJ2-3; D might be TRBD1 (6 bases). The germline CDR1 and CDR2 sequences are LGHDT and YNNKEL (reference sequence). This CDR3 spans 17 amino acids. Between the trimmed V and J ends, which lost 0 bases and 6 bases, there was a span of 19 bases. The CDR3 coding sequence is TGTGCCAGCAGCCAAGATAGGTTCAGGGGCGGGTGGGATACGCAGTATTTT. Translated, it gives CASSQDRFRGGWDTQYF.